The 6 T cell receptor beta chains below were found in one sample sequenced in a study of OX40 agonist ivuxolimab in advanced cancers. Clones were sequenced by immunoSEQ multiplex PCR, and TCRdb holds only the in-frame ones, with some missing. The sample has about 80,000 clones; about 88% are singletons. Sequences were derived from CD4+ or CD8+ T cells sorted from blood, sampled in a trial of the OX40 agonist ivuxolimab. All receptors derive from an adult with an advanced solid tumor such as melanoma, head and neck, liver or kidney cancer.

The chain carries TRBV6-6 and TRBJ2-1; D is unresolved. V lost 11 bases to trimming and J lost 4 bases, with 15 bases between them. Per the germline V gene, CDR1 is MNHNY and CDR2 is SVGAGI (reference sequence). The CDR3 is 13 residues long. The CDR3 coding sequence is TGTGCCTCCCTAATGCAGTCTTACAATGAGCAGTTCTTC. It specifies CASLMQSYNEQFF.

In its sample, this clone was seen once. The chain links TRBV11-2 to TRBJ2-1; D tentatively fits TRBD1 or TRBD2 (7 bases each). The V end was cut by 0 bases, the J end by 5 bases, with 26 bases between. Per germline, CDR1 SGHAT and CDR2 FQNNGV. The length of the CDR3 is 20 residues. DNA for the CDR3: TGTGCCAGCAGCTTAGAACTGGTCTATCTGAACAGGGGACTAAACAATGAGCAGTTCTTC. It is translated as CASSLELVYLNRGLNNEQFF.

The chain employs TRBV5-4 and TRBJ1-1; TRBD1 matches at 10 bases. The CDR3 spans 16 residues. Trimming cost V 4 bases and J 0 bases; bases outside gene matches: 6. Germline loops: CDR1 SGHNT, CDR2 YYREEE (reference sequence). The CDR3 DNA reads TGTGCCAGCAGCCCGGGACAGGGGACGATGAACACTGAAGCTTTCTTT. The encoded protein is CASSPGQGTMNTEAFF.

This chain connects TRBV27 to TRBJ1-6; maybe TRBD1 (5 bases). V was clipped by 2 bases and J by 8 bases, with 10 bases between them. The CDR3 is made up of 14 amino acids. The germline gives CDR1 MNHEY, CDR2 SMNVEV (reference sequence). The CDR3 reads CASSLRRGDSPLHF. The CDR3 DNA sequence: TGTGCCAGCAGTTTACGAAGGGGTGATTCACCCCTCCACTTT.

The chain combines TRBV27 with TRBJ1-1; D gene ambiguous. Per the germline V gene, CDR1 is MNHEY and CDR2 is SMNVEV (reference sequence). This CDR3 comprises 15 residues. Trimming shortened V by 4 bases and J by 2 bases, and 14 bases separated the two germline ends. Written as DNA, the CDR3 is TGTGCCAGCAGTTCTCACGGTAACCCCAACACTGAAGCTTTCTTT. Translated: CASSSHGNPNTEAFF.

The chain is built from TRBV19 and TRBJ1-5, with a weak D call TRBD1 (5 bases). Trimming shortened V by 7 bases and J by 4 bases, and 17 bases separated the two germline ends. Germline V CDR1 and CDR2: LNHDA, SQIVND (reference sequence). CDR3 length: 15 amino acids. CDR3 sequence: CASTEMAWGNQPQHF. CDR3 in DNA: TGTGCCAGTACCGAAATGGCTTGGGGGAATCAGCCCCAGCATTTT. The whole variable domain, filled in from reference TRBV19 and TRBJ1-5, reads DGGITQSPKYLFRKEGQNVTLSCEQNLNHDAMYWYRQDPGQGLRLIYYSQIVNDFQKGDIAEGYSVSREKKESFPLTVTSAQKNPTAFYLCASTEMAWGNQPQHFGDGTRLSIL.